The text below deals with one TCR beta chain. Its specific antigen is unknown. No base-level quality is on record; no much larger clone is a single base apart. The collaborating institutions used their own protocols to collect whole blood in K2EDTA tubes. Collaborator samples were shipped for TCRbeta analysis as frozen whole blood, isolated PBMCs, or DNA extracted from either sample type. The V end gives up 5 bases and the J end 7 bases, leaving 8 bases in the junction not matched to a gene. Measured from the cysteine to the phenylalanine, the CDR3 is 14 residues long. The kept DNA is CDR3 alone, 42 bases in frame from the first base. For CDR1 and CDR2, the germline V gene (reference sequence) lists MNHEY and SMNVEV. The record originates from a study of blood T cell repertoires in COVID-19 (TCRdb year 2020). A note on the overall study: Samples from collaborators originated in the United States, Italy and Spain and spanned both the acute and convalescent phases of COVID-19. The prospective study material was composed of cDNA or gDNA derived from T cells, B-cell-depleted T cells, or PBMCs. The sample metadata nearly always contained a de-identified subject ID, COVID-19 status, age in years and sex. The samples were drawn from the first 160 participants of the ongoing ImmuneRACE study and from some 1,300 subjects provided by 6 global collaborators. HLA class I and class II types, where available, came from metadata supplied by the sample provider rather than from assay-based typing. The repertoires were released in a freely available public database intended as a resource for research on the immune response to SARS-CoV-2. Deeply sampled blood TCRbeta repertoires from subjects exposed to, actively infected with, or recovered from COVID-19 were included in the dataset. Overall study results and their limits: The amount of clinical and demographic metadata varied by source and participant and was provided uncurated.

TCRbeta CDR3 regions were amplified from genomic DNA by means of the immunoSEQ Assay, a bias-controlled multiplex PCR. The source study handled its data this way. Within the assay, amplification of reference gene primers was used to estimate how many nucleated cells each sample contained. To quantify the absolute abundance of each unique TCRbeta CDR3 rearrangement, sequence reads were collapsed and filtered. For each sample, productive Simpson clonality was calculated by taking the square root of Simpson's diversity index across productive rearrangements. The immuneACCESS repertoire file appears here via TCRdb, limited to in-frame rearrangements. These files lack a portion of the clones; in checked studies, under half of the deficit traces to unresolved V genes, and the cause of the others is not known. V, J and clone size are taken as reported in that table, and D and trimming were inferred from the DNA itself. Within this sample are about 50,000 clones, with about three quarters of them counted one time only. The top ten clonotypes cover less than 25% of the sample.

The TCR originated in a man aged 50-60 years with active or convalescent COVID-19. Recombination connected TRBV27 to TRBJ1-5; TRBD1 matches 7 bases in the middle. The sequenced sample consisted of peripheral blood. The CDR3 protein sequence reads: CASSMTGPSQPQHF. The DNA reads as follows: TGTGCCAGCAGTATGACAGGGCCATCCCAGCCCCAGCATTTT.